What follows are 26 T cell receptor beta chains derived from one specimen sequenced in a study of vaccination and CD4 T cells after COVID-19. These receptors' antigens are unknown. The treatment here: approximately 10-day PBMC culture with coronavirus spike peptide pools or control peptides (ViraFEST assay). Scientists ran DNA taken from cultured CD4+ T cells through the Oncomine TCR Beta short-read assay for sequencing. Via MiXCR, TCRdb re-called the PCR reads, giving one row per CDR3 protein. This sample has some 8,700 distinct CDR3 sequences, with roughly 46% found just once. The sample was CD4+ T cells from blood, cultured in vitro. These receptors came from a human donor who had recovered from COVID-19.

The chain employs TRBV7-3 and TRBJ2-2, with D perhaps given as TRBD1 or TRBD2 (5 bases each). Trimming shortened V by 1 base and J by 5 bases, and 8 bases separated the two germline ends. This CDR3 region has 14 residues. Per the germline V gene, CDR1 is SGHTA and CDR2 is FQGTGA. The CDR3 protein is CASSLRGGTGELFF. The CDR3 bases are TGTGCCAGCAGCTTAAGGGGCGGGACCGGGGAGCTGTTTTTT.

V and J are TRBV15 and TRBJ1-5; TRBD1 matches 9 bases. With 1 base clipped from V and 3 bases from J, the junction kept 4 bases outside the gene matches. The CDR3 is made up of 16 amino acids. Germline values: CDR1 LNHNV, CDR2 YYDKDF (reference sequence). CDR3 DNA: TGTGCCACCAGCAGAGGGGACAGGGCCTACAATCAGCCCCAGCATTTT. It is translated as CATSRGDRAYNQPQHF.

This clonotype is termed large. CDR3 DNA sequence: TGTGCCAGCAGTTTTCGCAGCGGAGCTAGCACAGATACGCAGTATTTT. Its protein is CASSFRSGASTDTQYF. This chain connects TRBV12-3 or TRBV12-4 to TRBJ2-3, with D possibly being TRBD2 (5 bases). V was clipped by 3 bases and J by 0 bases, with 13 bases between them. This CDR3 has 16 residues.

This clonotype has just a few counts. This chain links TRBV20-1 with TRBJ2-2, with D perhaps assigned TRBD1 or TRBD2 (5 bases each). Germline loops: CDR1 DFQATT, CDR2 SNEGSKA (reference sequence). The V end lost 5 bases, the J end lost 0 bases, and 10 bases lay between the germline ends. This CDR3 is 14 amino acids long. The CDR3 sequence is CSAGTEANTGELFF. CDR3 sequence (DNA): TGCAGTGCTGGGACGGAGGCGAACACCGGGGAGCTGTTTTTT.

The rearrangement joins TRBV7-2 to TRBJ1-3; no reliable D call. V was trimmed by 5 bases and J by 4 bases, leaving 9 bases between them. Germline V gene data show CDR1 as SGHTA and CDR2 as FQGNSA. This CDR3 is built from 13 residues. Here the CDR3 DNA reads TGTGCCAGCAGCCCGCAGGACGGAAACACCATATATTTT. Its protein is CASSPQDGNTIYF.

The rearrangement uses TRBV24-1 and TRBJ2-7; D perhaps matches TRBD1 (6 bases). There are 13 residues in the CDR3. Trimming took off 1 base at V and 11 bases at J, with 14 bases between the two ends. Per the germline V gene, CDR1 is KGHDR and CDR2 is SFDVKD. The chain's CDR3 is CATSDFTRDKKYF. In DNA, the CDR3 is TGTGCCACCAGTGATTTCACCCGGGACAAAAAGTACTTC.

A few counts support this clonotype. The CDR3 here is CASSPRAQQETQYF. CDR3 bases: TGTGCCAGCAGCCCCCGGGCTCAACAAGAGACCCAGTACTTC. The V call is TRBV7-2, the J call TRBJ2-5; D not resolved. The CDR3 spans 14 residues. Germline CDR1 is SGHTA and CDR2 is FQGNSA. With 5 bases removed from V and 2 bases from J, the gap between germline ends came to 12 bases. Complete variable domain (other parts from reference TRBV7-2 and TRBJ2-5): GAGVSQSPSNKVTEKGKDVELRCDPISGHTALYWYRQSLGQGLEFLIYFQGNSAPDKSGLPSDRFSAERTGGSVSTLTIQRTQQEDSAVYLCASSPRAQQETQYFGPGTRLLVL.

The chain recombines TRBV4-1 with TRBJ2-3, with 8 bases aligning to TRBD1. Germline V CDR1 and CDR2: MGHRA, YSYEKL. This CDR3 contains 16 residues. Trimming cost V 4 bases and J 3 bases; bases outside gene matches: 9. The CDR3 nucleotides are TGCGCCAGCAGCCCGTCTGGACAGGGCTTGACAGATACGCAGTATTTT. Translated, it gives CASSPSGQGLTDTQYF.

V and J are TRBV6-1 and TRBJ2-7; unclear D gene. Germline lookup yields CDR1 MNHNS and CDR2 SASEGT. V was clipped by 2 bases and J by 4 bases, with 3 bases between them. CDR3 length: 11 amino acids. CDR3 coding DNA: TGTGCCAGCAGTGAACCGTACGAGCAGTACTTC. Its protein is CASSEPYEQYF.

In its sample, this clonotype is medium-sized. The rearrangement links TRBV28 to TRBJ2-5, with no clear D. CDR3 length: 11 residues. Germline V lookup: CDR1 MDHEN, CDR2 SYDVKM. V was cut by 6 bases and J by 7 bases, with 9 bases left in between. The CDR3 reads CASRGWGTQYF. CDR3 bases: TGTGCCAGCAGGGGGTGGGGGACCCAGTACTTC.

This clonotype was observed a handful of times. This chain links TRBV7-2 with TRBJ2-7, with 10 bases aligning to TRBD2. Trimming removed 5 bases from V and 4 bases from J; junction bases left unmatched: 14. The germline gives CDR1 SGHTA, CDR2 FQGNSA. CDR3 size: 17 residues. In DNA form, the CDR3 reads TGTGCCAGCAGCATACGGACTAGCGGTGTCCCTAATTACGAGCAGTACTTC. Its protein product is CASSIRTSGVPNYEQYF. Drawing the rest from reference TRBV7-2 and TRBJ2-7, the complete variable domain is GAGVSQSPSNKVTEKGKDVELRCDPISGHTALYWYRQSLGQGLEFLIYFQGNSAPDKSGLPSDRFSAERTGGSVSTLTIQRTQQEDSAVYLCASSIRTSGVPNYEQYFGPGTRLTVT.

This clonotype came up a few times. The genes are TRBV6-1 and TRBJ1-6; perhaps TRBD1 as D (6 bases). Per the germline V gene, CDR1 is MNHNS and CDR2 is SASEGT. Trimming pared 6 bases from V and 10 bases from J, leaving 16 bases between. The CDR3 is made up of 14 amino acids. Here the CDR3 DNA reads TGTGCCAGCAGGGATTCTACAGGGAACTCACCCCTCCACTTT. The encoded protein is CASRDSTGNSPLHF.

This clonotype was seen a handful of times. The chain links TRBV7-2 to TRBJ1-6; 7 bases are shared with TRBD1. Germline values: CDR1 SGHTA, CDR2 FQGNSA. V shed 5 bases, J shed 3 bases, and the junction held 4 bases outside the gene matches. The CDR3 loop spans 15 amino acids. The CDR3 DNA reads TGTGCCAGCAGCCGGGGACAGAGCTATAATTCACCCCTCCACTTT. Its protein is CASSRGQSYNSPLHF.

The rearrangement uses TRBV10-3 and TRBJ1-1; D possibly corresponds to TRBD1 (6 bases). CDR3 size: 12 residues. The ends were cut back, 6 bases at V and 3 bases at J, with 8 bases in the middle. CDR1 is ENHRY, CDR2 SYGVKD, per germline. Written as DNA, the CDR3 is TGTGCCATCAGCTCAGGGGACACTGAAGCTTTCTTT. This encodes CAISSGDTEAFF.

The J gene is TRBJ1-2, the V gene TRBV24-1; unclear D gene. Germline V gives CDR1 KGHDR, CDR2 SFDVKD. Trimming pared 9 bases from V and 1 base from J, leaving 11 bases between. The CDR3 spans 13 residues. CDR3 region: CATADSNNYGYTF. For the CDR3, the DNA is TGTGCCACCGCGGACTCAAATAACTATGGCTACACCTTC.

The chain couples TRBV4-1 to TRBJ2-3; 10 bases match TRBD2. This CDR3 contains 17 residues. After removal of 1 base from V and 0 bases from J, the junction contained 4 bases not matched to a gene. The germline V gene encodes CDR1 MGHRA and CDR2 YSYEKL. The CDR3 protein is CASSQGRTSGSTDTQYF. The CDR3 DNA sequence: TGCGCCAGCAGCCAAGGCCGGACTAGCGGAAGCACAGATACGCAGTATTTT.

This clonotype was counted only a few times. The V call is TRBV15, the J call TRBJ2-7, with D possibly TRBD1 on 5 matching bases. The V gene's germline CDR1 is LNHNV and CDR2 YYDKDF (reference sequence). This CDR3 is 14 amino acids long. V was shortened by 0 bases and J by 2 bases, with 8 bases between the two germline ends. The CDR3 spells CATSRDQGPYEQYF. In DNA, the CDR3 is TGTGCCACCAGCAGAGATCAGGGTCCCTACGAGCAGTACTTC.

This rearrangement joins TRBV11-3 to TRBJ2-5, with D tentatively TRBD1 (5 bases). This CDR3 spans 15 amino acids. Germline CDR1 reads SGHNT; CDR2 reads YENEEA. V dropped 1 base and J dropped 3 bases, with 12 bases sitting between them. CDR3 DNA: TGTGCCAGCAGCTTAGGTCAGGGTGGTAAAGAGACCCAGTACTTC. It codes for CASSLGQGGKETQYF.

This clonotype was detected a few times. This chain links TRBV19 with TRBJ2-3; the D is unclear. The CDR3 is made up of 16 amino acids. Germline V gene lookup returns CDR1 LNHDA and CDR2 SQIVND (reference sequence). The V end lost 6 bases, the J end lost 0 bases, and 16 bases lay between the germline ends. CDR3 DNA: TGTGCCAGTAGGAAAGGGCAGCTGACTAGCACAGATACGCAGTATTTT. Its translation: CASRKGQLTSTDTQYF. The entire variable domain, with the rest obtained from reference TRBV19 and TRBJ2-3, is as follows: DGGITQSPKYLFRKEGQNVTLSCEQNLNHDAMYWYRQDPGQGLRLIYYSQIVNDFQKGDIAEGYSVSREKKESFPLTVTSAQKNPTAFYLCASRKGQLTSTDTQYFGPGTRLTVL.

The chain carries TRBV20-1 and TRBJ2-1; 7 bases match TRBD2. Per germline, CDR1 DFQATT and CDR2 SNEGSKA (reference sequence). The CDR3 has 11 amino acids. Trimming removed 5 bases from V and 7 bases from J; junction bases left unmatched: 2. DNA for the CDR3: TGCAGTGCTTGGGGGGGGAATGAGCAGTTCTTC. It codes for CSAWGGNEQFF.

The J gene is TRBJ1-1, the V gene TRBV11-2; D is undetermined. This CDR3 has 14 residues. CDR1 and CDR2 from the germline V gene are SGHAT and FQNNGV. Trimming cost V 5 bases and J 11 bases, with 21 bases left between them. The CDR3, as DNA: TGTGCCAGCAGCCCCCCTCCCCAGCCACACGCGGCTTTCTTT. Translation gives CASSPPPQPHAAFF.

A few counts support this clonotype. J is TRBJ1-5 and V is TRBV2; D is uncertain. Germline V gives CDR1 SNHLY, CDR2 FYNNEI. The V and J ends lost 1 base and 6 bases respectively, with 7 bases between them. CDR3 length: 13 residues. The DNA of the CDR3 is TGTGCCAGCAGTGAAGACGTCGGTCAGCCCCAGCATTTT. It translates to CASSEDVGQPQHF. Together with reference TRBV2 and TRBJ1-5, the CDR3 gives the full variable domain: EPEVTQTPSHQVTQMGQEVILRCVPISNHLYFYWYRQILGQKVEFLVSFYNNEISEKSEIFDDQFSVERPDGSNFTLKIRSTKLEDSAMYFCASSEDVGQPQHFGDGTRLSIL.

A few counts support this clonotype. CDR3 amino acids: CATSASRRQSNQPQHF. The CDR3 DNA is TGTGCCACCAGCGCCTCGAGAAGGCAGAGCAATCAGCCCCAGCATTTT. The rearrangement joins TRBV15 to TRBJ1-5; D is uncertain. The V end lost 5 bases, the J end lost 1 base, and 15 bases lay between the germline ends. Germline V CDR1 and CDR2: LNHNV, YYDKDF (reference sequence). The CDR3 runs 16 residues.

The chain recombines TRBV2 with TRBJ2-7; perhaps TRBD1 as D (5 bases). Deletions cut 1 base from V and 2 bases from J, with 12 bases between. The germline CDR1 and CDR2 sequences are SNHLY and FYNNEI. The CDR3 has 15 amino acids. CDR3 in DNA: TGTGCCAGCAGTGAAGAGGCAGGGTCCACCTACGAGCAGTACTTC. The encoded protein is CASSEEAGSTYEQYF.

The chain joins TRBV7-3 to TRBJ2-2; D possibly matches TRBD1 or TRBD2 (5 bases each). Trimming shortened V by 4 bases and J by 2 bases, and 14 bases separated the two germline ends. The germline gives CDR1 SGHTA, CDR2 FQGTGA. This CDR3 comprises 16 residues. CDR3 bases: TGTGCCAGCAGCTCCCAAGGGACCACAAACACCGGGGAGCTGTTTTTT. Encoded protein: CASSSQGTTNTGELFF.

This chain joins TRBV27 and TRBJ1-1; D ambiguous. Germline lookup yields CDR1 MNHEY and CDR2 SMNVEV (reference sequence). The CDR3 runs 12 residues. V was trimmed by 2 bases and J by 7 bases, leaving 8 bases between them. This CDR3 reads CASSLVRGEAFF. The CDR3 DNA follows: TGTGCCAGCAGTTTAGTACGGGGTGAAGCTTTCTTT.